This is a list of T cell receptor beta chains from one sample in a study of tumor and adjacent non-tumor tissue in lung cancer. TCRdb re-analysed the multiplex PCR reads in MiXCR, keeping a single row per CDR3 protein. The sample contains tens of thousands of distinct CDR3 sequences, roughly 75% of which appear only once. Sequenced material: distant non-tumor lung tissue. These receptors were obtained from a woman aged 50 to 60 with non-small cell lung cancer. CDR3s include the opening cysteine and the closing phenylalanine or tryptophan. D genes are given only for firm matches. The size entry is marked missing in some rows and otherwise reads once, few, many or a size class.

clone size,J gene,V gene,D gene,CDR3 DNA,CDR3 protein
.,TRBJ2-1,TRBV11-2,.,TGTGCCATCGGCTTAGGCGGGACCAATGAGCAGTTCTTC,CAIGLGGTNEQFF
.,TRBJ2-7,TRBV6-1,.,TGTGCCAGCAGTGAAGCCGGACAGTTCAGGCTCTACGTGCAGTACTTC,CASSEAGQFRLYVQYF
many,TRBJ2-7,TRBV20-1,TRBD2,TGCAGTGCTCCTCCCCGGGGACTAGACTACGAGCAGTACTTC,CSAPPRGLDYEQYF
.,TRBJ1-1,TRBV7-9,TRBD1,TGTGCCAGCAGCTTAGTCTTTGGTACAGGGGACGCTTTCTTT,CASSLVFGTGDAFF
.,TRBJ2-7,TRBV20-1,.,TGCAGTGCTAGAGGACAAAGGGCGTACAGCTCCTACGAGCAGTACTTC,CSARGQRAYSSYEQYF
.,TRBJ2-7,TRBV29-1,.,.,CNVGTNGYSCEQYF
medium-sized,TRBJ2-1,TRBV11-2,TRBD1,TGTGCCAGCAGCTGGAGGACAGGGGGACATGAGCAGTTCTTC,CASSWRTGGHEQFF
.,TRBJ1-1,TRBV5-4,.,TGTGCCAGCGGTTCCGGCGTAGAATCTGTCTTT,CASGSGVESVF
.,TRBJ1-6,TRBV4-3,.,TGCGCCAGCAGCCAAGCCCCTCAGGCAGGGATTTCACCCCTCCACTTT,CASSQAPQAGISPLHF
.,TRBJ2-7,TRBV11-2,TRBD1,TGTGCCTGCAGCTCGGGGACAGGCCGGACCTACCAGCAGTATTTC,CACSSGTGRTYQQYF
many,TRBJ2-1,TRBV4-3,TRBD1,TGCGCCAGCAGCCAAGATCCGGCGACAGGGGTTGGCAATGAGCAGTTCTTC,CASSQDPATGVGNEQFF
.,TRBJ2-1,TRBV7-9,TRBD1,TGTGCCAGCAGTTGGCAGCCGGGACAGGGATTGTTTGAGCAGTTCTTC,CASSWQPGQGLFEQFF
.,TRBJ2-2,TRBV5-5,.,TGTGCCAGCAGCCTCCGAGACAAGAACAGCGGGGAGCTGTTTTTT,CASSLRDKNSGELFF
.,TRBJ2-5,TRBV29-1,.,TGCAGCGTTGAAGGGGATAGTGGCAAGCTGCGAAACCAAGAGACCCAGTACTTT,CSVEGDSGKLRNQETQYF
many,TRBJ1-6,TRBV4-1,.,TGCGCCAGCAGCCCGGGGGGTCAATATAATTCACCCCTCCACTTT,CASSPGGQYNSPLHF
.,TRBJ2-1,TRBV11-3,.,TGTGCCAGCAGCGAAAGTCGGCAGAGCTCCTACAGTGAGCAATTCTTC,CASSESRQSSYSEQFF
few,TRBJ2-7,TRBV11-2,TRBD1,TGTGCCAGCAGATCGAGGACAGGCCGGACCTACGAACAGTACTTC,CASRSRTGRTYEQYF
.,TRBJ1-3,TRBV4-1,.,TGTGCCAGCAGCCAAGCAGTCCCGGGAGGAAACACCATATATTTT,CASSQAVPGGNTIYF
many,TRBJ2-1,TRBV5-6,.,TGTGCCAGCAGCACCATACAGGGTTTAGGCTACAATGAGCAGTTCTTC,CASSTIQGLGYNEQFF
.,TRBJ1-6,TRBV20-1,.,TGCAGTGCTCCCGACAGAACATACGAGGGTTCACCCCCCCGCTTT,CSAPDRTYEGSPPRF
.,TRBJ2-3,TRBV11-1,.,TGTGCCAGCAGCGTCAGACTAACGGGAGTGTCCACAGATACGCAGTATTTT,CASSVRLTGVSTDTQYF
.,TRBJ2-5,TRBV5-4,TRBD1,TGTGTCAGCAGCGTGGACAGGTGGGGAGAGACCCAGTACTTC,CVSSVDRWGETQYF
many,TRBJ2-1,TRBV12-3/TRBV12-4,TRBD2,TGTGCCAGCAGTTTGGGAGGGGCCAATGAGCAGTTCTTC,CASSLGGANEQFF